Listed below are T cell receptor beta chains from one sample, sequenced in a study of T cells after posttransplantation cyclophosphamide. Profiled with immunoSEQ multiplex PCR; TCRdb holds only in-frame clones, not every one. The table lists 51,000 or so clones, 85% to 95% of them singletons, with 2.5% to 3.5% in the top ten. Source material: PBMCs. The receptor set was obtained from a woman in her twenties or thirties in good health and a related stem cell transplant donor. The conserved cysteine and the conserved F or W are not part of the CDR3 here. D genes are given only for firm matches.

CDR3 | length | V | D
ASTWTGGAYGNTIY | 14 | TRBV19 | TRBD1
ASSLDREDSADGYT | 14 | TRBV5-4 | NA
ASRAFGLEQF | 10 | TRBV7-8 | NA
ASSLESGGTSPLH | 13 | TRBV7-3 | NA
ASSPRQGLDYGYT | 13 | TRBV19 | TRBD1
ASSYSSSHSNQPQH | 14 | TRBV6-5 | NA
ASSQGGRGRVTNEKLF | 16 | TRBV4-1 | TRBD1
ASSVLAGGTDTQY | 13 | TRBV9 | TRBD2
ASSLYPRGQETQY | 13 | TRBV5-1 | TRBD1
ASSLAGGGDEQY | 12 | TRBV7-6 | NA
ASSSLLTPITNEQF | 14 | TRBV7-9 | NA
ASRLTRGPYEQY | 12 | TRBV6-1 | TRBD1
ASSGGEMNTEAF | 12 | TRBV6-4 | NA
ASSNQGSKNIQY | 12 | TRBV19 | NA